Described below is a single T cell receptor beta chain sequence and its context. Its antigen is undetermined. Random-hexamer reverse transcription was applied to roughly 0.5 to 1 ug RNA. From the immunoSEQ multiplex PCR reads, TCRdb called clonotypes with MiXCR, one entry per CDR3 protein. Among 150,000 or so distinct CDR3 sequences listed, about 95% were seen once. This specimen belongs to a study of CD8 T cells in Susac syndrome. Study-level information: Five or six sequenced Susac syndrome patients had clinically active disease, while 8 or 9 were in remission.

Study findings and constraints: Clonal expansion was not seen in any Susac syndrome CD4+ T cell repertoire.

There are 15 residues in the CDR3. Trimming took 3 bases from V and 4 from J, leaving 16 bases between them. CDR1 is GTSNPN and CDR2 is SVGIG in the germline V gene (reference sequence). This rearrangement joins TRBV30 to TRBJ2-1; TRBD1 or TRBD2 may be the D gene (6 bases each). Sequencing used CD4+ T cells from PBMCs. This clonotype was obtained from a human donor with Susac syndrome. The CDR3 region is CAWRGGSRAYNEQFF. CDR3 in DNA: TGTGCCTGGAGGGGGGGCTCCAGAGCTTACAATGAGCAGTTCTTC.